Following are 19 T cell receptor beta chains from one sample sequenced in a study of Graves' ophthalmopathy and Graves' hyperthyroidism. Investigators amplified TCR beta CDR3 regions from RNA transcripts. First-round RT-PCR employed HTBI primers, with a second-round multiplex PCR after it. MiXCR was run by TCRdb on the multiplex PCR reads, yielding one entry per CDR3 protein. The repertoire holds 150,000 to 200,000 distinct CDR3 sequences, with roughly 36% as singletons. Sequenced input: peripheral blood. These receptors were taken from a man younger than 40 with Graves' ophthalmopathy.

This clonotype occurred many times. The chain links TRBV28 to TRBJ2-7; D may be TRBD2 (5 bases). Trimming pared 5 bases from V and 4 bases from J, leaving 12 bases between. Germline V gives CDR1 MDHEN, CDR2 SYDVKM. The CDR3 length is 13 residues. The CDR3 is CASSEPPGYEQYF. The CDR3 nucleotides are TGTGCCAGCAGTGAGCCCCCGGGGTACGAGCAGTACTTC.

The chain couples TRBV6-1 to TRBJ2-7; D gene ambiguous. Germline V gene lookup returns CDR1 MNHNS and CDR2 SASEGT. The CDR3 extends over 14 amino acids. Trimming cost V 7 bases and J 0 bases, with 13 bases left between them. In DNA, the CDR3 is TGTGCCAGCACCCAGAAGGTCCCCTCCTACGAGCAGTACTTC. This sequence encodes CASTQKVPSYEQYF.

This clonotype was seen repeatedly, ten times or more. The chain uses TRBV12-3 or TRBV12-4 and TRBJ2-5, with a possible D match to TRBD2 (6 bases). The CDR3 loop spans 14 amino acids. The ends were cut back, 7 bases at V and 2 bases at J, with 14 bases in the middle. CDR3: CASTPGTLQETQYF. The CDR3 DNA reads as TGTGCCAGCACCCCCGGGACTTTACAAGAGACCCAGTACTTC.

The gene calls are TRBV24-1 and TRBJ2-2, with D maybe TRBD1 (6 bases). Germline V gene data show CDR1 as KGHDR and CDR2 as SFDVKD. There are 14 residues in the CDR3. The germline V and J ends were trimmed by 4 bases and 2 bases, with 7 bases remaining between them. The CDR3 reads CATSEDSNTGELFF. CDR3 DNA: TGTGCCACCAGTGAGGACAGTAACACCGGGGAGCTGTTTTTT.

The V gene is TRBV30, the J gene TRBJ1-2; D might be TRBD1 (6 bases). This CDR3 is 13 amino acids long. CDR1 and CDR2 (germline): GTSNPN, SVGIG (reference sequence). Between the trimmed V and J ends, which lost 3 bases and 4 bases, there was a span of 12 bases. CDR3 protein: CAWREGGGYGYTF. The CDR3 DNA follows: TGTGCCTGGAGGGAGGGGGGGGGCTATGGCTACACCTTC.

This clonotype was counted once. The chain carries TRBV2 and TRBJ2-5, with TRBD2 as a possible D gene (6 bases). The V gene lost 8 bases and the J gene lost 1 base, with 14 bases spanning the gap. CDR3 length: 14 residues. The germline CDR1 and CDR2 sequences are SNHLY and FYNNEI. CDR3 region: CASRLSGFQETQYF. As DNA, the CDR3 is TGTGCCAGCCGTCTTAGCGGCTTCCAAGAGACCCAGTACTTC.

At least ten counts were recorded for this clonotype. V usage is TRBV7-2 and J usage is TRBJ2-2; D is undetermined. Trimming pared 6 bases from V and 2 bases from J, leaving 13 bases between. Germline V lookup: CDR1 SGHTA, CDR2 FQGNSA. The CDR3 covers 15 residues. The DNA for the CDR3 is TGTGCCAGCAGAAAAGACCTGGGAAACACCGGGGAGCTGTTTTTT. Amino acids: CASRKDLGNTGELFF.

This clonotype was observed many times. V gene TRBV27 combines with J gene TRBJ1-5; D perhaps matches TRBD1 (6 bases). Germline lookup yields CDR1 MNHEY and CDR2 SMNVEV (reference sequence). The CDR3 runs 15 residues. V was trimmed by 3 bases and J by 3 bases, leaving 12 bases between them. CDR3: CASSFKGGTNQPQHF. In DNA, the CDR3 is TGTGCCAGCAGTTTCAAAGGGGGGACCAATCAGCCCCAGCATTTT.

This clonotype was seen ten or more times. The rearrangement uses TRBV2 and TRBJ1-2; 7 nucleotides agree with TRBD1. This CDR3 is 16 amino acids long. The V and J ends lost 7 bases and 0 bases, in that order; junction bases with no gene match: 11. Looked up from germline, CDR1 is SNHLY and CDR2 is FYNNEI. CDR3 loop: CASTEQGSIPNYGYTF. DNA of the CDR3: TGTGCCAGCACCGAACAGGGGAGTATCCCTAACTATGGCTACACCTTC.

Many counts were recorded for this clonotype. The chain combines TRBV19 with TRBJ1-5; 7 bases map to TRBD1. The CDR3 loop spans 15 amino acids. Trimming removed 4 bases from V and 8 bases from J; junction bases left unmatched: 11. Germline V gene lookup returns CDR1 LNHDA and CDR2 SQIVND (reference sequence). The CDR3 loop reads CASSRRTGFREPQHF. The CDR3 bases are TGTGCCAGTAGTAGAAGGACAGGCTTCAGGGAGCCCCAGCATTTT.

This clonotype was found many times. V usage is TRBV6-1 and J usage is TRBJ1-1; tentative D call: TRBD1 (5 bases). V was trimmed by 5 bases and J by 6 bases, leaving 22 bases between them. This CDR3 is built from 16 residues. Looked up from germline, CDR1 is MNHNS and CDR2 is SASEGT. This CDR3 is CASSTGTGSSGPEAFF. Written as DNA, the CDR3 is TGTGCCAGCAGTACCGGGACGGGATCTAGTGGTCCTGAAGCTTTCTTT.

The chain recombines TRBV6-1 with TRBJ1-5, with D hard to call. Trimming left V 2 bases short and J 3 bases short, with 23 bases between. The CDR3 sequence is 19 residues long. Per germline, CDR1 MNHNS and CDR2 SASEGT. DNA of the CDR3: TGTGCCAGCAGTGAATATGGAGCTTACTTTGAACAGAACAATCAGCCCCAGCATTTT. It codes for CASSEYGAYFEQNNQPQHF.

This clonotype was recorded many times. The V call is TRBV30, the J call TRBJ1-6; no reliable D call. The V end lost 2 bases, the J end lost 8 bases, and 13 bases lay between the germline ends. The CDR3 has 14 amino acids. The V gene's germline CDR1 is GTSNPN and CDR2 SVGIG (reference sequence). The CDR3 loop is CAWSISGGDSPLHF. For the CDR3, the DNA is TGTGCCTGGAGTATCTCGGGCGGGGATTCACCCCTCCACTTT. Full variable domain (outside the CDR3, taken from reference TRBV30 and TRBJ1-6): SQTIHQWPATLVQPVGSPLSLECTVEGTSNPNLYWYRQAAGRGLQLLFYSVGIGQISSEVPQNLSASRPQDRQFILSSKKLLLSDSGFYLCAWSISGGDSPLHFGNGTRLTVT.

This clonotype was seen repeatedly, ten times or more. This may be a read error, as it is one base from a much larger clone. The rearrangement links TRBV6-2 or TRBV6-3 to TRBJ1-5; tentatively, D is TRBD1 (5 bases). CDR1 is MNHEY and CDR2 is SVGEGT in the germline V gene. This CDR3 is 12 amino acids long. The CDR3 bases are TGTGCCGGCAGAAGGGGTTCTCAGCCCCAGCATTTT. Translation: CAGRRGSQPQHF.

This clonotype was counted ten times or more. This rearrangement joins TRBV6-1 to TRBJ1-1; the match to TRBD1 covers 7 bases. The CDR3 has 16 residues. In germline, CDR1 is MNHNS, CDR2 SASEGT. The V gene end was trimmed by 6 bases and the J gene end by 4 bases; junction bases not matched to a gene: 14. CDR3 sequence reads: CASSRLLTGWSTEAFF. In DNA form, the CDR3 reads TGTGCCAGCAGCCGCCTCCTGACAGGGTGGAGCACTGAAGCTTTCTTT.

The chain combines TRBV28 with TRBJ2-7; TRBD1 is a possible D gene (5 bases). Per germline, CDR1 MDHEN and CDR2 SYDVKM. The germline V and J ends were trimmed by 7 bases and 0 bases, with 16 bases remaining between them. This CDR3 has 15 residues. CDR3 in amino acids: CASKPWGVSSYEQYF. CDR3 DNA sequence: TGTGCCAGCAAACCGTGGGGCGTATCCTCCTACGAGCAGTACTTC.

This clonotype has ten or more counts. CDR3 sequence: CASSVQGAAFSYYEQYF. The CDR3, as DNA: TGTGCCAGCAGTGTACAGGGCGCCGCTTTTTCCTACTACGAGCAGTACTTC. The V and J genes are TRBV2 and TRBJ2-7; perhaps TRBD1 as D (6 bases). The CDR3 runs to 17 residues. CDR1 is SNHLY, CDR2 FYNNEI, per germline. Deletions cut 4 bases from V and 3 bases from J, with 22 bases between.

The CDR3 sequence: CAWSRPGVNIQYF. The CDR3 DNA is TGTGCCTGGAGTCGTCCAGGAGTAAACATTCAGTACTTC. The rearrangement uses TRBV30 and TRBJ2-4; D unresolved. This CDR3 contains 13 residues. Trimming removed 2 bases at V and 6 bases at J, with 11 bases between. Germline-derived CDR1 and CDR2 are GTSNPN and SVGIG (reference sequence).

In its sample, this clonotype was seen once. CDR3 DNA sequence: TGTGCCAGCACCAAGTTCAGCCCAACGGGACTAGCGGGGGGATTCGGCGAGCAGTACTTC. The encoded protein is CASTKFSPTGLAGGFGEQYF. The chain uses TRBV12-3 or TRBV12-4 and TRBJ2-7, with 15 bases that match TRBD2. CDR3 length: 20 residues. The ends lost 7 bases at V and 6 bases at J; junction bases unmatched: 22.